This TCR beta chain originates from a study of identical twins. TCRdb analysed the 5' RACE reads with MiXCR anew, one entry per CDR3 protein. This sample has some 500,000 distinct CDR3 sequences, with 20% to 25% found just once. CDR3 length: 16 amino acids. Per germline, CDR1 WSHSY and CDR2 SAAADI. V lost 3 bases to trimming and J lost 5 bases; unmatched junction nucleotides: 10. This sample was shared with a second study, whose subject was T cells expressing NK-cell markers. That source notes: According to the study, TCR beta repertoires originated from sorted CD3+CD56+NKG2C+, CD3+CD56+NKG2C- and CD3+CD56-NKG2C+ T cells. Of the CD8+ T cell pool in 5 to 7 donors, roughly 1.0-7.0% was accounted for by dominant NKG2C+ clonotypes. Similarly, these clonotypes led the CD3+CD56-NKG2C+ fraction as well in a handful of donors.

The chain combines TRBV10-2 with TRBJ2-3; 8 bases agree with TRBD2. Sequenced input: CD4+ T cells sorted from blood. This TCR derives from a woman aged 18-29 years in good health. The chain's CDR3 is CASSEGFGLAKDTQYF. The CDR3 DNA reads TGCGCCAGCAGTGAAGGGTTTGGACTAGCAAAAGATACGCAGTATTTT.